Reported below is one T cell receptor beta chain. Produced via immunoSEQ multiplex PCR; TCRdb's table is partial and in-frame only. This repertoire includes around 150,000 clones. The data derive from a study of T cell responses to AZD1222 COVID-19 vaccine. CDR1 SGHRS and CDR2 YFSETQ come from the germline V gene. This CDR3 has 15 residues. V trimming: 0 bases; J trimming: 5 bases; junction bases outside the gene matches: 5. The sequence was collected from an adult in good health. Specimen: peripheral blood. The V call is TRBV5-1, the J call TRBJ1-2, with TRBD1 matching over 9 bases. This CDR3 is CASSLVGGTGYGYTF. The CDR3 DNA follows: TGCGCCAGCAGCTTGGTCGGTGGGACAGGGTATGGCTACACCTTC.